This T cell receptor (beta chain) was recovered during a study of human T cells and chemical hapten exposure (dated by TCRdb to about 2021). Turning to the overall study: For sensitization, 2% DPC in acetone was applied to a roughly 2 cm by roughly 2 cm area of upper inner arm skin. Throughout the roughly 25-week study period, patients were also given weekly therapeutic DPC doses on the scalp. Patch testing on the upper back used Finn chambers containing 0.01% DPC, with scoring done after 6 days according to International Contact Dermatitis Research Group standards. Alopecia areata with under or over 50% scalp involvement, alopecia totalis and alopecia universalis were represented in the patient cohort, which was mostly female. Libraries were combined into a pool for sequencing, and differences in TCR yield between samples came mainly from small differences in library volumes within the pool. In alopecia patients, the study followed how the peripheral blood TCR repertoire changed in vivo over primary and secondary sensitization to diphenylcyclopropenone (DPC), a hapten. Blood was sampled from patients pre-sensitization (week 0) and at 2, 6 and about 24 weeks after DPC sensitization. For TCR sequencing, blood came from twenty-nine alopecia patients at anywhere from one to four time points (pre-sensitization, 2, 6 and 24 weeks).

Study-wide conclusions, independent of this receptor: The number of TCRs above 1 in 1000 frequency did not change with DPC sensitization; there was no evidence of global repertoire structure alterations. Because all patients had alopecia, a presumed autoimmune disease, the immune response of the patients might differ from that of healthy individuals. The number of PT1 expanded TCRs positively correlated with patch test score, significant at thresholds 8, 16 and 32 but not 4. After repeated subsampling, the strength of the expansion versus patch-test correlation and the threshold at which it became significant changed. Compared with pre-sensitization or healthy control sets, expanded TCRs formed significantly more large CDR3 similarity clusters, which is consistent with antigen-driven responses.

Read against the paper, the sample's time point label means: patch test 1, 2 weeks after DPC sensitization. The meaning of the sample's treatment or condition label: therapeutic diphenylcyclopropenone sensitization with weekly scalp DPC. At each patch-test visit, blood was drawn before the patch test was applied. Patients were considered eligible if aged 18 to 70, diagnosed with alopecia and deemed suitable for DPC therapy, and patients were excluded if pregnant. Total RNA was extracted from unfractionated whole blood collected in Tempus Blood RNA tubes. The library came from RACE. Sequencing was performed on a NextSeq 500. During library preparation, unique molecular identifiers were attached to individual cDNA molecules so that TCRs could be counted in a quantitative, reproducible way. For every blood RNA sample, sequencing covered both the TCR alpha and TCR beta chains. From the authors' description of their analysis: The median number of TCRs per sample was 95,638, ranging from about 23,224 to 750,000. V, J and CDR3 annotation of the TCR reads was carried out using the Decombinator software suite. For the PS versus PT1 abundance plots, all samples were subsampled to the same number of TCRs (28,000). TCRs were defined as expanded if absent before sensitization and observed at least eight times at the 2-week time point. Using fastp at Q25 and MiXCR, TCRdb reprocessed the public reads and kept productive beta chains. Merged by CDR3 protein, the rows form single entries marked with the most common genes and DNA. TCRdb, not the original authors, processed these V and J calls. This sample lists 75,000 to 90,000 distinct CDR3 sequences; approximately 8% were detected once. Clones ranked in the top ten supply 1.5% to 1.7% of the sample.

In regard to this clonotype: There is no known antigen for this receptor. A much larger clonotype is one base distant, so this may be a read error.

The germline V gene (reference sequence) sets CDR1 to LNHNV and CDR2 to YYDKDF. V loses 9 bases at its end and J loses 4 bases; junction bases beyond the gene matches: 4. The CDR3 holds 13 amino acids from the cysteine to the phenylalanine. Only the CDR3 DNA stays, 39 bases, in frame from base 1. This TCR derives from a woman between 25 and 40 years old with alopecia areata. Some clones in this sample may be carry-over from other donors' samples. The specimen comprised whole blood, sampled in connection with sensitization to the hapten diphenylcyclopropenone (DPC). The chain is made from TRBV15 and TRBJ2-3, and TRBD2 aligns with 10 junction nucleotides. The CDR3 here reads CATSSGRPDTQYF. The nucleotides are TGTGCCACATCTAGCGGGAGACCAGATACGCAGTATTTT. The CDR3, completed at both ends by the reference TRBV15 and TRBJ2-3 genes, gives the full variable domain DAMVIQNPRYQVTQFGKPVTLSCSQTLNHNVMYWYQQKSSQAPKLLFHYYDKDFNNEADTPDNFQSRRPNTSFCFLDIRSPGLGDTAMYLCATSSGRPDTQYFGPGTRLTVL.